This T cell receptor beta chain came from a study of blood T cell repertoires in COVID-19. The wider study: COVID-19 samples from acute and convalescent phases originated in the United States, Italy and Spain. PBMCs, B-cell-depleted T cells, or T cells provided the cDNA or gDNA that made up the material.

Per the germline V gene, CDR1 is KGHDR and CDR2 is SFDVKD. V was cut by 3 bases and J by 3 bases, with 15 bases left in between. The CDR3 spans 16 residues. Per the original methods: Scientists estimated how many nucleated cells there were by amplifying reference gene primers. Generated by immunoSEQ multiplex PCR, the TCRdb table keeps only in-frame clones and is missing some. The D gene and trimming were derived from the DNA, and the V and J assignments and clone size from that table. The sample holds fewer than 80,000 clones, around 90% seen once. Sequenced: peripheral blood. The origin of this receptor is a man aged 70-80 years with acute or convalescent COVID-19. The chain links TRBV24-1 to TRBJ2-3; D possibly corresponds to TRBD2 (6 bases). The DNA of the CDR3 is TGTGCCACCAGTGATCCCCGAGGAGGGTTGACAGATACGCAGTATTTT. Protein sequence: CATSDPRGGLTDTQYF.